The 14 T cell receptor beta chains in this list originate from one sample, sequenced in a study of control samples from healthy donors and cancer patients. Sequencing was performed with immunoSEQ multiplex PCR; in TCRdb, only in-frame clones are kept and a portion is missing. The sample contains some 120,000 clones, roughly 90% of which appear only once. Sequencing input: blood. These receptors originate from a man aged 50 to 59 in good health.

This chain links TRBV5-4 with TRBJ1-2; D remains unclear. V was pared by 0 bases and J by 7 bases, with 13 bases between. Per the germline V gene, CDR1 is SGHNT and CDR2 is YYREEE (reference sequence). This CDR3 region has 14 residues. The CDR3 reads CASSLVGRELGYTF. The CDR3, as DNA: TGTGCCAGCAGCTTGGTAGGGAGGGAACTTGGCTACACCTTC.

This chain connects TRBV5-4 to TRBJ1-1; D is unresolved. V was trimmed by 5 bases and J by 7 bases, leaving 9 bases between them. This CDR3 is 11 amino acids long. The V gene's germline CDR1 is SGHNT and CDR2 YYREEE (reference sequence). The CDR3 here is CASSRGDEAFF. CDR3 sequence (DNA): TGTGCCAGCAGTCGTGGGGATGAAGCTTTCTTT.

This clone showed up just once. This chain uses TRBV27 with TRBJ2-3; TRBD1 aligns across 8 bases. CDR1 and CDR2 from the germline V gene are MNHEY and SMNVEV (reference sequence). Unmatched junction bases numbered 5, after V lost 6 bases and J lost 0 bases. The CDR3 sequence is 15 residues long. CDR3 sequence reads: CASRPRDRSTDTQYF. CDR3 sequence (DNA): TGTGCCAGCAGGCCCCGGGACAGGAGCACAGATACGCAGTATTTT.

J is TRBJ2-7 and V is TRBV11-2; 7 bases are shared with TRBD1. The CDR3 spans 15 residues. V lost 5 bases, J lost 0 bases, and 7 bases stayed unmatched. The germline gives CDR1 SGHAT, CDR2 FQNNGV. The CDR3 loop is CASSTDRLSSYEQYF. In DNA form, the CDR3 reads TGTGCCAGCAGCACGGACAGGTTGAGCTCCTACGAGCAGTACTTC.

V usage is TRBV6-1 and J usage is TRBJ1-5, with D hard to call. Looked up from germline, CDR1 is MNHNS and CDR2 is SASEGT. V dropped 2 bases and J dropped 8 bases, with 19 bases sitting between them. The CDR3 has 16 residues. CDR3 protein: CASSENPRTWAEPQHF. CDR3 coding DNA: TGTGCCAGCAGTGAAAACCCTCGTACGTGGGCCGAGCCCCAGCATTTT.

The chain links TRBV2 to TRBJ1-1; no clear D gene. Germline V gene lookup returns CDR1 SNHLY and CDR2 FYNNEI. V was cut by 3 bases and J by 4 bases, with 9 bases left in between. The CDR3 loop spans 13 amino acids. DNA of the CDR3: TGTGCCAGCAGTGAGGCGGTGATCACTGAAGCTTTCTTT. It codes for CASSEAVITEAFF.

The rearrangement uses TRBV7-8 and TRBJ1-2; D is unresolved. CDR3 length equals 15 residues. Trimming stripped 3 bases from V and 0 bases from J, with 11 bases between. In germline, CDR1 is SGHVS, CDR2 FQNEAQ. The CDR3: CASSFENGANYGYTF. Written as DNA, the CDR3 is TGTGCCAGCAGCTTCGAGAATGGGGCTAACTATGGCTACACCTTC.

The chain is built from TRBV28 and TRBJ2-1; D not resolved. V dropped 5 bases and J dropped 6 bases, with 11 bases sitting between them. There are 13 residues in the CDR3. The V gene's germline CDR1 is MDHEN and CDR2 SYDVKM. The CDR3 DNA reads TGTGCCAGCAGTCCCGCGATGAGCAATGAGCAGTTCTTC. This sequence encodes CASSPAMSNEQFF.

This clone was counted once. J is TRBJ1-5 and V is TRBV30; D gene unclear. This CDR3 has 15 amino acids. V was shortened by 0 bases and J by 4 bases, with 13 bases between the two germline ends. Looked up from germline, CDR1 is GTSNPN and CDR2 is SVGIG (reference sequence). The CDR3 spells CAWSVAGSINQPQHF. The CDR3 coding sequence is TGTGCCTGGAGTGTCGCAGGTAGTATAAATCAGCCCCAGCATTTT.

The chain has TRBV11-3 and TRBJ2-1; the match to TRBD2 covers 14 bases. This CDR3 has 23 amino acids. Germline V CDR1 and CDR2: SGHNT, YENEEA. The ends lost 0 bases at V and 2 bases at J; junction bases unmatched: 18. CDR3 in DNA: TGTGCCAGCAGCTTAGACCTCGGACTAGCGGGGGGCTCACCCAAAGGAACCTACAATGAGCAGTTCTTC. Amino acids: CASSLDLGLAGGSPKGTYNEQFF.

V gene TRBV19 combines with J gene TRBJ2-2; a possible D gene is TRBD1 (6 bases). The germline CDR1 and CDR2 sequences are LNHDA and SQIVND (reference sequence). The CDR3 runs 14 residues. The V gene lost 7 bases and the J gene lost 1 base, with 10 bases spanning the gap. CDR3 loop: CASIGQRNTGELFF. The CDR3 DNA reads TGTGCCAGTATTGGACAGAGGAACACCGGGGAGCTGTTTTTT. Looking up the rest from reference TRBV19 and TRBJ2-2 gives the full variable domain: DGGITQSPKYLFRKEGQNVTLSCEQNLNHDAMYWYRQDPGQGLRLIYYSQIVNDFQKGDIAEGYSVSREKKESFPLTVTSAQKNPTAFYLCASIGQRNTGELFFGEGSRLTVL.

This chain connects TRBV5-4 to TRBJ1-2, with D tentatively TRBD1 (6 bases). V lost 5 bases and J lost 2, with 16 bases in between. CDR3 length: 15 residues. The germline V gene encodes CDR1 SGHNT and CDR2 YYREEE (reference sequence). This CDR3 reads CASRRGQQTNYGYTF. DNA of the CDR3: TGTGCCAGCAGACGCGGACAGCAAACCAACTATGGCTACACCTTC.

The CDR3 protein is CASSSGTTEAFF. CDR3 nucleotide sequence: TGTGCCAGCAGCAGCGGCACTACTGAAGCTTTCTTT. The rearrangement uses TRBV7-2 and TRBJ1-1, with D hard to call. V dropped 5 bases and J dropped 5 bases, with 9 bases sitting between them. The CDR3 consists of 12 residues. Germline CDR1 is SGHTA and CDR2 is FQGNSA.

The chain joins TRBV15 to TRBJ2-7; D is possibly TRBD2 (7 bases). This CDR3 spans 15 amino acids. The V gene lost 0 bases and the J gene lost 2 bases, with 11 bases spanning the gap. The germline CDR1 and CDR2 sequences are LNHNV and YYDKDF (reference sequence). The CDR3 DNA sequence: TGTGCCACCAGCAGAGATGGGGGGGCCCCCTACGAGCAGTACTTC. This translates into CATSRDGGAPYEQYF.